A single sample gave rise to the 27 T cell receptor beta chains below, sequenced in a study of cytomegalovirus exposure and HLA in healthy donors. Libraries were prepared by immunoSEQ multiplex PCR; TCRdb keeps only in-frame clonotypes and omits some of them. This repertoire shows a few hundred thousand clones, just over 85% found once; its top ten account for more than 0.8%. The sequencing sample was made of PBMCs. All receptors derive from a woman younger than 35 in good health and CMV-seronegative.

The genes are TRBV4-2 and TRBJ2-1, with D uncertain. V was trimmed by 0 bases and J by 2 bases, leaving 14 bases between them. From germline, CDR1 is LGHNA and CDR2 YNFKEQ. This CDR3 spans 17 amino acids. Here the CDR3 reads CASSQEVAINTYNEQFF. As DNA, the CDR3 is TGTGCCAGCAGCCAAGAGGTAGCAATCAACACCTACAATGAGCAGTTCTTC.

The J gene is TRBJ1-5, the V gene TRBV28, with 8 bases lining up with TRBD1. The CDR3 is 15 amino acids. The germline gives CDR1 MDHEN, CDR2 SYDVKM. Trimming took 5 bases from V and 5 from J; bases not matched to a gene: 8. For the CDR3, the DNA is TGTGCCAGCAGTCAACTACAGGGGGGTGATCAGCCCCAGCATTTT. Its translation is CASSQLQGGDQPQHF.

The chain uses TRBV19 and TRBJ2-2; weak D call: TRBD2 (5 bases). Trimming removed 3 bases at V and 7 bases at J, with 15 bases between. Germline V gene sequence: CDR1 LNHDA, CDR2 SQIVND (reference sequence). The CDR3 contains 15 residues. The CDR3 here is CASSMGSQTGGELFF. The DNA for the CDR3 is TGTGCCAGTAGTATGGGGAGCCAGACCGGCGGGGAGCTGTTTTTT.

V is TRBV28 and J is TRBJ1-2; weak D call: TRBD1 (6 bases). The CDR3 spans 14 residues. V lost 6 bases, J lost 4 bases, and 15 bases lay in between. Looked up from germline, CDR1 is MDHEN and CDR2 is SYDVKM. The CDR3, as DNA: TGTGCCAGCAGCCCGAATACAGGGTTCTATGGCTACACCTTC. Protein: CASSPNTGFYGYTF.

The chain couples TRBV6-6 to TRBJ2-1; possibly TRBD1 for D (5 bases). Germline-derived CDR1 and CDR2 are MNHNY and SVGAGI (reference sequence). Trimming stripped 6 bases from V and 7 bases from J, with 19 bases between. The CDR3 has 15 amino acids. The CDR3 loop is CASSPTQGGKNEQFF. CDR3 DNA: TGTGCCAGCAGCCCTACTCAGGGCGGCAAAAATGAGCAGTTCTTC.

This clone appeared a few times. The chain uses TRBV5-6 and TRBJ2-7; weak D call: TRBD2 (5 bases). This CDR3 has 13 amino acids. Germline CDR1 SGHDT, CDR2 YYEEEE. V shed 5 bases and J shed 0 bases, with 9 bases lying between them. Here the CDR3 DNA reads TGTGCCAGCAGTGGACTCCCCTCCTACGAGCAGTACTTC. Its translation is CASSGLPSYEQYF.

This rearrangement joins TRBV18 to TRBJ2-7; 8 nucleotides match TRBD2. The V and J ends lost 3 bases and 5 bases, in that order; junction bases with no gene match: 12. The CDR3 totals 16 residues. The germline gives CDR1 KGHSH, CDR2 LQKENI. The CDR3 region is CASSPESAGGFDEQYF. The DNA of the CDR3 is TGTGCCAGCTCACCGGAGTCGGCGGGAGGATTTGACGAGCAGTACTTC.

The chain has TRBV5-1 and TRBJ2-1; D is unresolved. The V and J ends lost 0 bases and 0 bases respectively, with 7 bases between them. The CDR3 is made up of 15 amino acids. The V gene's germline CDR1 is SGHRS and CDR2 YFSETQ. The CDR3 coding sequence is TGCGCCAGCAGCTTGGACCTTAGCTCCTACAATGAGCAGTTCTTC. Protein product: CASSLDLSSYNEQFF.

The chain joins TRBV27 to TRBJ1-2, with a weak D call TRBD1 (6 bases). CDR1 is MNHEY, CDR2 SMNVEV, per germline (reference sequence). With 6 bases removed from V and 8 bases from J, the gap between germline ends came to 19 bases. The CDR3 contains 14 residues. The CDR3 sequence is CASRGEGVGFGYTF. The CDR3 region has the DNA TGTGCCAGCAGAGGGGAGGGGGTCGGGTTCGGCTACACCTTC.

This clone was observed a handful of times. This sequence joins TRBV2 and TRBJ2-3; D remains unclear. The V end was cut by 6 bases, the J end by 3 bases, with 10 bases between. Germline V CDR1 and CDR2: SNHLY, FYNNEI. The CDR3 is 13 residues long. For the CDR3, the DNA is TGTGCCAGCAGCCTGCAGAGGACAGATACGCAGTATTTT. Residues: CASSLQRTDTQYF.

The V and J genes are TRBV6-1 and TRBJ2-7, with D uncertain. From germline, CDR1 is MNHNS and CDR2 SASEGT. V was cut by 6 bases and J by 3 bases, with 12 bases left in between. The CDR3 loop spans 13 amino acids. DNA of the CDR3: TGTGCCAGCAGCGGCCGGGTGTACTACGAGCAGTACTTC. Amino acid sequence: CASSGRVYYEQYF.

The chain employs TRBV7-2 and TRBJ2-1; the match to TRBD2 covers 10 bases. The CDR3 runs to 18 residues. CDR1 and CDR2 from the germline V gene are SGHTA and FQGNSA. J was trimmed by 4 bases and V by 0 bases; bases with no gene match: 9. CDR3 residues: CASSLARSSGSMYNEQFF. CDR3 DNA: TGTGCCAGCAGCTTAGCGCGGTCTAGCGGGAGCATGTACAATGAGCAGTTCTTC.

The chain employs TRBV2 and TRBJ2-2; D perhaps matches TRBD2 (6 bases). The germline CDR1 and CDR2 sequences are SNHLY and FYNNEI. V lost 3 bases and J 2 bases, leaving 10 bases between the germline ends. CDR3 size: 15 residues. CDR3 sequence reads: CASSEWRGNTGELFF. The DNA of the CDR3 is TGTGCCAGCAGTGAGTGGAGGGGTAACACCGGGGAGCTGTTTTTT.

The chain employs TRBV18 and TRBJ2-7; possibly TRBD1 for D (5 bases). The ends were cut back, 2 bases at V and 1 base at J, with 12 bases in the middle. This CDR3 contains 15 residues. CDR1 and CDR2 from the germline V gene are KGHSH and LQKENI. CDR3 sequence (DNA): TGTGCCAGCTCACCATATCAAAGACAGTCCTACGAGCAGTACTTC. It is translated as CASSPYQRQSYEQYF.

The V gene is TRBV5-1, the J gene TRBJ1-3; possible D gene TRBD1, 6 bases. Between the trimmed V and J ends, which lost 1 base and 3 bases, there was a span of 14 bases. The CDR3 spans 16 residues. Germline assignment: CDR1 SGHRS and CDR2 YFSETQ. The CDR3 DNA is TGCGCCAGCAGCTTGCCCCCAGGGGAGAATGGAAACACCATATATTTT. Amino acids: CASSLPPGENGNTIYF.

The CDR3 coding sequence is TGTGCCAGCAGCCCCTTAGGTGGGCGGGAGAATCGGGAGCAGTTCTTC. This encodes CASSPLGGRENREQFF. The chain combines TRBV7-6 with TRBJ2-1, with TRBD2 matching over 7 bases. CDR3 length: 16 residues. CDR1 is SGHVS, CDR2 FNYEAQ, per germline. The J segment lost 10 bases and the V segment lost 5 bases, leaving 17 bases of the junction unmatched.

This clone was seen a single time. The genes are TRBV5-1 and TRBJ2-1; a possible D gene is TRBD2 (6 bases). The CDR3 runs 14 residues. CDR1 is SGHRS, CDR2 YFSETQ, per germline. Trimming shortened V by 0 bases and J by 9 bases, and 13 bases separated the two germline ends. CDR3 residues: CASSLAAGSSEQFF. CDR3 nucleotides: TGCGCCAGCAGCTTGGCGGCCGGGAGCAGTGAGCAGTTCTTC.

The chain joins TRBV9 to TRBJ2-7; 9 bases fit TRBD1. Germline values: CDR1 SGDLS, CDR2 YYNGEE. Trimming took 3 bases from V and 3 from J; bases not matched to a gene: 7. This CDR3 has 15 amino acids. The CDR3 spells CASSGGDRVDYEQYF. In DNA form, the CDR3 reads TGTGCCAGCAGCGGAGGGGACAGGGTAGACTACGAGCAGTACTTC.

Concerning this clone: Other DNA sequences in this specimen translate into the identical CDR3. The V gene is TRBV2, the J gene TRBJ2-7, with 8 bases matching TRBD1. With V trimmed by 6 bases and J by 2 bases, 0 bases remained unmatched. This CDR3 has 12 amino acids. The V gene's germline CDR1 is SNHLY and CDR2 FYNNEI. DNA of the CDR3: TGTGCCAGCAGGACAGGGGCCTACGAGCAGTACTTC. This translates into CASRTGAYEQYF.

The V gene is TRBV29-1, the J gene TRBJ2-6; a possible D gene is TRBD1 (6 bases). V was clipped by 4 bases and J by 2 bases, with 12 bases between them. This CDR3 is 15 amino acids long. The germline gives CDR1 SQVTM, CDR2 ANQGSEA. The CDR3 DNA is TGCAGCGTTGGGGGGCAAGACGCTGGGGCCAACGTCCTGACTTTC. It is translated as CSVGGQDAGANVLTF.

The rearrangement joins TRBV7-6 to TRBJ2-2; maybe TRBD1 (6 bases). Germline CDR1 is SGHVS and CDR2 is FNYEAQ. The V end was cut by 7 bases, the J end by 6 bases, with 18 bases between. CDR3 size: 15 residues. The CDR3 DNA reads TGTGCCAGCACTAAGGGGCAGGGGCTATCCGGGGAGCTGTTTTTT. Translation gives CASTKGQGLSGELFF.

The genes are TRBV6-5 and TRBJ2-7; D unclear. Germline V lookup: CDR1 MNHEY, CDR2 SVGAGI. This CDR3 is 15 amino acids long. V was trimmed by 2 bases and J by 0 bases, leaving 11 bases between them. This CDR3 is CASSYAPASSYEQYF. As DNA, the CDR3 is TGTGCCAGCAGTTACGCTCCAGCTAGCTCCTACGAGCAGTACTTC.

The genes are TRBV12-5 and TRBJ1-2, with TRBD1 identical over 8 bases. This CDR3 has 16 residues. Germline assignment: CDR1 LGHNT and CDR2 FRNRAP. J was trimmed by 3 bases and V by 6 bases; bases with no gene match: 12. The CDR3 DNA reads TGTGCTAGTGGATCAGATGGACAGGGCCGGGACTATGGCTACACCTTC. It is translated as CASGSDGQGRDYGYTF.

The chain couples TRBV27 to TRBJ2-7, with D perhaps matching TRBD1 (5 bases). Trimming took off 3 bases at V and 0 bases at J, with 9 bases between the two ends. Germline CDR1 reads MNHEY; CDR2 reads SMNVEV (reference sequence). The length of the CDR3 is 14 residues. In DNA, the CDR3 is TGTGCCAGCAGTTTGGGGCAGGGCTCCTACGAGCAGTACTTC. It translates to CASSLGQGSYEQYF.

This chain links TRBV28 with TRBJ1-1; tentative D call: TRBD1 (5 bases). CDR3 length equals 15 residues. In germline, CDR1 is MDHEN, CDR2 SYDVKM. V shed 3 bases and J shed 0 bases, with 11 bases lying between them. CDR3 loop: CASSFAGGVNTEAFF. The CDR3 coding sequence is TGTGCCAGCAGTTTCGCCGGGGGGGTGAACACTGAAGCTTTCTTT.

The chain is built from TRBV27 and TRBJ2-5; 7 bases are a match to TRBD1. The CDR3 runs to 13 residues. Germline values: CDR1 MNHEY, CDR2 SMNVEV (reference sequence). Germline trimming cut 5 bases from V and 4 bases from J; bases unmatched to any gene: 4. CDR3 sequence reads: CASSDRVGETQYF. In DNA, the CDR3 is TGTGCCAGCAGTGACAGGGTTGGAGAGACCCAGTACTTC.

The chain has TRBV6-1 and TRBJ2-7, with TRBD1 matching 11 bases. Germline V CDR1 and CDR2: MNHNS, SASEGT. This CDR3 is built from 16 residues. J gave up 7 bases and V 4 bases, and 12 bases lay outside the gene matches. Written as DNA, the CDR3 is TGTGCCAGCAGTGGGGGATTAGGACAGGGGGCGAGTGAGCAGTACTTC. Residues: CASSGGLGQGASEQYF.